These 27 T cell receptor beta chains share one sample of origin, sequenced in a study of breast tumors, draining lymph nodes, adjacent tissues. Samples came from axillary lymph nodes draining the breast cancer. One entry per CDR3 protein, called by TCRdb with MiXCR from the multiplex PCR reads. The repertoire includes about 300,000 distinct CDR3 sequences, around 30% of them detected once, and more than 0.95% sits in the top ten. The sample comprised axillary lymph node tissue. All receptors derive from a female donor with breast cancer. Some clones in this sample may be carry-over from other donors' samples.

The V gene is TRBV27, the J gene TRBJ2-1, with TRBD2 as a possible D gene (5 bases). Germline assignment: CDR1 MNHEY and CDR2 SMNVEV (reference sequence). V lost 8 bases and J lost 3, with 8 bases in between. This CDR3 has 12 amino acids. CDR3 nucleotide sequence: TGTGCCAGCTCGGACTTCTACAATGAGCAGTTCTTC. Amino acids: CASSDFYNEQFF.

This clonotype was found many times. The gene calls are TRBV19 and TRBJ2-3; no clear D. The CDR3 has 16 residues. V was trimmed by 1 base and J by 1 base, leaving 12 bases between them. Germline CDR1 reads LNHDA; CDR2 reads SQIVND (reference sequence). Written as DNA, the CDR3 is TGTGCCAGTAGTATAGGTTCACGTCTAGGCACAGATACGCAGTATTTT. This sequence encodes CASSIGSRLGTDTQYF.

This clonotype was detected many times. J is TRBJ1-6 and V is TRBV2; 7 bases are a match to TRBD1. The germline gives CDR1 SNHLY, CDR2 FYNNEI. CDR3 length equals 13 residues. V was clipped by 10 bases and J by 6 bases; unmatched bases: 6. The CDR3 DNA sequence: TGTGCCACCACAGGGGCGGGTAATTCACCCCTCCACTTT. It encodes CATTGAGNSPLHF. The variable domain in full, completed from reference TRBV2 and TRBJ1-6, reads EPEVTQTPSHQVTQMGQEVILRCVPISNHLYFYWYRQILGQKVEFLVSFYNNEISEKSEIFDDQFSVERPDGSNFTLKIRSTKLEDSAMYFCATTGAGNSPLHFGNGTRLTVT.

This clonotype was recorded many times. The chain links TRBV19 to TRBJ2-7; 7 nucleotides align to TRBD2. The CDR3 has 14 amino acids. The J segment lost 7 bases and the V segment lost 4 bases, leaving 10 bases of the junction unmatched. From germline, CDR1 is LNHDA and CDR2 SQIVND (reference sequence). CDR3 coding DNA: TGTGCCAGTAGTAACGGGAGGCCACCCGCAGAGCAGTACTTC. Amino acids: CASSNGRPPAEQYF.

A few counts support this clonotype. The chain has TRBV30 and TRBJ2-3; no clear D gene. V lost 1 base to trimming and J lost 4 bases, with 12 bases between them. CDR3 length: 14 amino acids. Germline V gene lookup returns CDR1 GTSNPN and CDR2 SVGIG (reference sequence). The DNA of the CDR3 is TGTGCCTGGAGTGGACTCCTGGATTCAGATACGCAGTATTTT. This codes for CAWSGLLDSDTQYF.

The V gene is TRBV6-6, the J gene TRBJ1-3; no definite D call. With 7 bases removed from V and 0 bases from J, the gap between germline ends came to 25 bases. CDR3 length equals 19 residues. CDR1 is MNHNY and CDR2 is SVGAGI in the germline V gene (reference sequence). CDR3: CASTTLPEMDGYSGNTIYF. The CDR3 nucleotides are TGTGCCAGCACCACCCTTCCCGAAATGGACGGCTACTCTGGAAACACCATATATTTT.

The J gene is TRBJ2-2, the V gene TRBV6-5, with 15 bases aligning to TRBD2. The trim removed 6 bases at V and 6 bases at J, leaving 5 bases unmatched. The CDR3 sequence is 16 residues long. Germline V gene data show CDR1 as MNHEY and CDR2 as SVGAGI. The CDR3 is CASSGLAGGPAGELFF. The CDR3 coding sequence is TGTGCCAGCAGCGGACTAGCGGGAGGGCCCGCCGGGGAGCTGTTTTTT.

This clonotype showed up many times. V gene TRBV7-3 combines with J gene TRBJ2-3, with D maybe TRBD2 (6 bases). The CDR3 length is 16 residues. The V end was cut by 1 base, the J end by 4 bases, with 15 bases between. CDR1 is SGHTA, CDR2 FQGTGA, per germline. The CDR3 is CASSLSIGSSADTQYF. In DNA, the CDR3 is TGTGCCAGCAGCTTAAGTATCGGGAGTAGTGCAGATACGCAGTATTTT.

The chain recombines TRBV27 with TRBJ2-3; D unclear. Germline CDR1 reads MNHEY; CDR2 reads SMNVEV (reference sequence). The CDR3 spans 15 residues. The V gene lost 6 bases and the J gene lost 1 base, with 14 bases spanning the gap. The CDR3 DNA reads TGTGCCAGCAGCTCACGGTATCCCGGCACAGATACGCAGTATTTT. This encodes CASSSRYPGTDTQYF.

This clonotype was picked up many times. V usage is TRBV20-1 and J usage is TRBJ1-3, with D uncertain. Germline V lookup: CDR1 DFQATT, CDR2 SNEGSKA (reference sequence). The CDR3 is made up of 11 amino acids. The CDR3 loop reads CIALSGNTIYF. In DNA form, the CDR3 reads TGCATTGCCCTCTCTGGAAACACCATATATTTT.

This clonotype has a count of ten or more. The CDR3 loop reads CSVAPSHPEGPQHF. Written as DNA, the CDR3 is TGCAGCGTTGCCCCGTCTCACCCGGAGGGGCCCCAGCATTTT. The chain employs TRBV29-1 and TRBJ1-5; D is ambiguous. From germline, CDR1 is SQVTM and CDR2 ANQGSEA. The CDR3 consists of 14 residues. The germline V and J ends were trimmed by 4 bases and 9 bases, with 19 bases remaining between them.

V usage is TRBV10-2 and J usage is TRBJ2-3, with D perhaps TRBD2 (5 bases). CDR3 size: 11 residues. The germline V gene has CDR1 WSHSY and CDR2 SAAADI. Trimming removed 10 bases from V and 9 bases from J, with 14 bases in between. This chain's CDR3 is CATHHSATQYF. CDR3 DNA sequence: TGCGCCACCCATCATAGCGCCACGCAGTATTTT.

This clonotype has a count of ten or more. The V gene is TRBV10-1, the J gene TRBJ2-7, with D possibly matching TRBD2 (6 bases). CDR3 length equals 11 residues. CDR1 WNHNN and CDR2 SYGVQD come from the germline V gene (reference sequence). Trimming removed 8 bases from V and 7 bases from J, with 12 bases in between. The CDR3 nucleotides are TGCGCCAGCCTGGGTGCGGGAGAGCAGTACTTC. Translating it yields CASLGAGEQYF.

This clonotype was detected only a few times. The genes are TRBV7-8 and TRBJ1-1; D is possibly TRBD1 (6 bases). The CDR3 spans 14 residues. V lost 6 bases and J 7 bases, leaving 18 bases between the germline ends. Germline V gene data show CDR1 as SGHVS and CDR2 as FQNEAQ. The CDR3 loop reads CASSILMGAGEAFF. CDR3 sequence (DNA): TGTGCCAGCAGTATCCTGATGGGGGCGGGTGAAGCTTTCTTT.

In this sample, this clonotype turned up many times. The V gene is TRBV29-1, the J gene TRBJ2-3; D gene unclear. The germline gives CDR1 SQVTM, CDR2 ANQGSEA. The CDR3 is made up of 14 amino acids. Trimming took off 4 bases at V and 0 bases at J, with 11 bases between the two ends. The CDR3 bases are TGCAGCGTTGTGCTAGAAACTAGCACAGATACGCAGTATTTT. Translating gives CSVVLETSTDTQYF.

This clonotype was recorded many times. The DNA of the CDR3 is TGTGCCAGCAGGTCAGCGGTGGTTTCACCCCTCCACTTT. Its translation: CASRSAVVSPLHF. The rearrangement joins TRBV27 to TRBJ1-6, with D unclear. The germline gives CDR1 MNHEY, CDR2 SMNVEV (reference sequence). There are 13 residues in the CDR3. V was pared by 6 bases and J by 9 bases, with 12 bases between.

The sample holds a few counts of this clonotype. The chain recombines TRBV6-1 with TRBJ1-2, with D perhaps matching TRBD1 (5 bases). Germline-derived CDR1 and CDR2 are MNHNS and SASEGT. The CDR3 extends over 13 amino acids. V was pared by 7 bases and J by 5 bases, with 14 bases between. The CDR3 sequence is CASTNWGFYGYTF. CDR3 in DNA: TGTGCCAGCACTAATTGGGGCTTTTATGGCTACACCTTC.

The chain's CDR3 is CATSRGAGGPYSGANVLTF. The DNA of the CDR3 is TGTGCCACCAGCAGAGGGGCGGGGGGACCCTACTCTGGGGCCAACGTCCTGACTTTC. The rearrangement uses TRBV15 and TRBJ2-6; 8 bases line up with TRBD2. Germline lookup yields CDR1 LNHNV and CDR2 YYDKDF (reference sequence). The CDR3 runs 19 residues. J was trimmed by 0 bases and V by 1 base; bases with no gene match: 8. The full variable domain, in which reference TRBV15 and TRBJ2-6 provide the parts outside the CDR3, is DAMVIQNPRYQVTQFGKPVTLSCSQTLNHNVMYWYQQKSSQAPKLLFHYYDKDFNNEADTPDNFQSRRPNTSFCFLDIRSPGLGDTAMYLCATSRGAGGPYSGANVLTFGAGSRLTVL.

Notes on this clonotype: A much larger clonotype is one base distant, so this may be a read error. As the CDR3 is not closed by the conserved phenylalanine or tryptophan, this likely results from a read error. The CDR3 is CASSVDPGGAPYEQYL. The CDR3 DNA is TGTGCCAGCAGCGTAGACCCGGGTGGAGCTCCCTACGAGCAGTACCTC. This chain links TRBV9 with TRBJ2-7, with D uncertain. The CDR3 extends over 16 amino acids. Germline CDR1 and CDR2: SGDLS and YYNGEE. V dropped 0 bases and J dropped 2 bases, with 15 bases sitting between them.

This clonotype was seen at least ten times. This chain joins TRBV6-5 and TRBJ2-2; 7 bases align to TRBD2. The germline V gene encodes CDR1 MNHEY and CDR2 SVGAGI. The CDR3 loop spans 12 amino acids. Losses at the gene ends were 6 bases for V and 6 bases for J; bases not matched to a gene: 1. In DNA form, the CDR3 reads TGTGCCAGCAGGCGGGAGCCCGGGGAGCTGTTTTTT. This gives the protein CASRREPGELFF.

This clonotype was detected many times. This rearrangement joins TRBV5-1 to TRBJ1-2, with D possibly matching TRBD1 (6 bases). Trimming removed 2 bases from V and 8 bases from J, with 19 bases in between. This CDR3 region has 15 residues. Germline assignment: CDR1 SGHRS and CDR2 YFSETQ. The CDR3, as DNA: TGCGCCAGCAGCTTTAATCTGGGGGCCCTCGGGGGCTACACCTTC. Amino acid sequence: CASSFNLGALGGYTF.

The chain is built from TRBV3-1 and TRBJ1-3; D is unresolved. Germline CDR1 reads LGHDT; CDR2 reads YNNKEL (reference sequence). V was cut by 1 base and J by 3 bases, with 13 bases left in between. The CDR3 totals 16 residues. CDR3 loop: CASSQGSAKGGNTIYF. CDR3 bases: TGTGCCAGCAGCCAAGGTTCGGCTAAAGGTGGAAACACCATATATTTT.

This clonotype appeared once. The chain uses TRBV9 and TRBJ1-4; D possibly corresponds to TRBD1 (5 bases). Between the trimmed V and J ends, which lost 3 bases and 4 bases, there was a span of 10 bases. The germline CDR1 and CDR2 sequences are SGDLS and YYNGEE. This CDR3 spans 14 amino acids. Here the CDR3 DNA reads TGTGCCAGCAGCGCTACCGGGGGTAATGAAAAACTGTTTTTT. Protein sequence: CASSATGGNEKLFF. The full variable domain, its missing parts supplied by reference TRBV9 and TRBJ1-4, is DSGVTQTPKHLITATGQRVTLRCSPRSGDLSVYWYQQSLDQGLQFLIQYYNGEERAKGNILERFSAQQFPDLHSELNLSSLELGDSALYFCASSATGGNEKLFFGSGTQLSVL.

The rearrangement uses TRBV10-1 and TRBJ2-1; 13 bases fit TRBD2. After removal of 0 bases from V and 8 bases from J, the junction contained 7 bases not matched to a gene. The V gene's germline CDR1 is WNHNN and CDR2 SYGVQD (reference sequence). The CDR3 sequence is 17 residues long. The CDR3 bases are TGCGCCAGCAGTGAGTCTTGGTGGACTAGCGGGAGCGATGAGCAGTTCTTC. This gives the protein CASSESWWTSGSDEQFF.

With regard to this clonotype: Just one base apart from a much larger clone, this may be a read error. The rearrangement joins TRBV19 to TRBJ2-1; 11 bases map to TRBD2. CDR1 is LNHDA, CDR2 SQIVND, per germline (reference sequence). The CDR3 extends over 15 amino acids. In DNA, the CDR3 is TGTGCCAGTAGTATGGGGACTAGCGGTTACAATGGGCAGTTCTTC. Translated, it gives CASSMGTSGYNGQFF.

In its sample, this clonotype was seen many times. The chain's CDR3 is CASSLNVLTGVYNEQFF. CDR3 bases: TGTGCCAGCAGCTTAAACGTCCTGACAGGGGTATACAATGAGCAGTTCTTC. The rearrangement uses TRBV7-9 and TRBJ2-1; 8 bases map to TRBD1. V shed 2 bases and J 4 bases; nucleotides not matched to a gene: 10. The germline V gene has CDR1 SEHNR and CDR2 FQNEAQ (reference sequence). The CDR3 totals 17 residues.

The chain is built from TRBV11-2 and TRBJ1-1, with D unresolved. Deletions cut 7 bases from V and 7 bases from J, with 10 bases between. Germline-derived CDR1 and CDR2 are SGHAT and FQNNGV. This CDR3 comprises 11 residues. CDR3 DNA: TGTGCCAGCAAAGGGTACGGTGAAGCTTTCTTT. This sequence encodes CASKGYGEAFF.